The next 15 T cell receptor beta chains were all read from a single sample in a study of blood T cell repertoires in COVID-19 (TCRdb year 2020). Receptor libraries were prepared by the immunoSEQ multiplex PCR assay. The table comes from immuneACCESS by way of TCRdb, which keeps in-frame sequences with V and J called. Part of the clones is missing from these tables; in studies checked, under half for an unresolved V gene and the rest for unknown reasons. The sample table contains some 260,000 clones; only one count was recorded for 88% of them. More than 0.55% of the sample goes to the ten largest clones. The source material was peripheral blood. The receptors originated from a human donor in a cohort sampled during active COVID-19.

As concerns this clone: Other DNA variants within this sample encode the same CDR3. The chain carries TRBV24-1 and TRBJ2-7, with 10 bases lining up with TRBD1. V trimming: 3 bases; J trimming: 2 bases; junction bases outside the gene matches: 3. In germline, CDR1 is KGHDR, CDR2 SFDVKD. The CDR3 has 15 amino acids. The CDR3, as DNA: TGTGCCACCAGTGATCCCGGGACAGGGGCCTACGAGCAGTACTTC. Translation: CATSDPGTGAYEQYF.

V and J are TRBV5-4 and TRBJ2-7; 9 nucleotides match TRBD2. J was trimmed by 5 bases and V by 4 bases; bases with no gene match: 4. The CDR3 contains 13 residues. Germline V gives CDR1 SGHNT, CDR2 YYREEE (reference sequence). CDR3 sequence: CASSPGLAHEQYF. The CDR3 DNA reads as TGTGCCAGCAGCCCGGGACTAGCTCACGAGCAGTACTTC.

The chain joins TRBV5-1 to TRBJ2-3; no clear D gene. The V end was cut by 0 bases, the J end by 6 bases, with 8 bases between. This CDR3 spans 13 amino acids. Germline CDR1 is SGHRS and CDR2 is YFSETQ. In DNA, the CDR3 is TGCGCCAGCAGCTTGGAACAGTCGGATACGCAGTATTTT. This translates into CASSLEQSDTQYF.

The rearrangement joins TRBV10-3 to TRBJ2-1; 12 bases map to TRBD2. V gave up 2 bases and J gave up 4 bases; unmatched junction bases: 6. This CDR3 has 17 amino acids. Germline V CDR1 and CDR2: ENHRY, SYGVKD. This CDR3 is CAISEATSGGAYNEQFF. The CDR3 DNA is TGTGCCATCAGTGAGGCGACTAGCGGGGGAGCATACAATGAGCAGTTCTTC.

This clone was counted only a few times. This chain links TRBV5-4 with TRBJ1-1; the D gene is possibly TRBD1 (5 bases). CDR1 and CDR2 from the germline V gene are SGHNT and YYREEE (reference sequence). This CDR3 has 15 amino acids. Trimming shortened V by 0 bases and J by 6 bases, and 15 bases separated the two germline ends. The CDR3 sequence: CASSLAARDSSEAFF. DNA of the CDR3: TGTGCCAGCAGCTTGGCCGCCAGGGATAGCTCTGAAGCTTTCTTT. The full variable domain, completed using reference TRBV5-4 and TRBJ1-1, is ETGVTQSPTHLIKTRGQQVTLRCSSQSGHNTVSWYQQALGQGPQFIFQYYREEENGRGNFPPRFSGLQFPNYSSELNVNALELDDSALYLCASSLAARDSSEAFFGQGTRLTVV.

V and J are TRBV30 and TRBJ2-7, with 13 bases that match TRBD2. Trimming removed 5 bases from V and 2 bases from J; junction bases left unmatched: 12. This CDR3 comprises 17 residues. Germline V CDR1 and CDR2: GTSNPN, SVGIG (reference sequence). The CDR3 region has the DNA TGTGCCTGGCCACGCACTAGCGGGAGGGCCGGAACCTACGAGCAGTACTTC. Protein sequence: CAWPRTSGRAGTYEQYF.

The chain has TRBV15 and TRBJ2-1; 12 nucleotides match TRBD2. J lost 5 bases, V lost 3 bases, and 8 bases had no gene match. This CDR3 contains 17 residues. CDR1 and CDR2 from the germline V gene are LNHNV and YYDKDF (reference sequence). For the CDR3, the DNA is TGTGCCACCAGCAGCCCGACTAGCGGGGGCTTTAACAATGAGCAGTTCTTC. As protein: CATSSPTSGGFNNEQFF.

V and J are TRBV19 and TRBJ1-6; TRBD1 matches at 7 bases. Losses at the gene ends were 5 bases for V and 10 bases for J; bases not matched to a gene: 17. This CDR3 has 17 amino acids. Germline V gives CDR1 LNHDA, CDR2 SQIVND (reference sequence). Here the CDR3 DNA reads TGTGCCAGTAGTCCCCTCCGACAGGGCAGACTACGATCACCCCTCCACTTT. As protein: CASSPLRQGRLRSPLHF.

The chain recombines TRBV28 with TRBJ2-7; the D gene is possibly TRBD1 (6 bases). The CDR3 loop spans 17 amino acids. Germline V CDR1 and CDR2: MDHEN, SYDVKM. The V and J ends lost 5 bases and 1 base respectively, with 21 bases between them. The CDR3 reads CASSLSRKQGTSYEQYF. CDR3 nucleotide sequence: TGTGCCAGCAGTCTATCCCGGAAACAGGGAACTTCCTACGAGCAGTACTTC.

A word on this clone: Other DNA sequences of this sample code for an identical CDR3. The chain joins TRBV30 to TRBJ2-7; D might be TRBD2 (5 bases). V shed 0 bases and J shed 4 bases, with 7 bases lying between them. The CDR3 is 12 residues long. Germline-derived CDR1 and CDR2 are GTSNPN and SVGIG (reference sequence). The CDR3 DNA reads as TGTGCCTGGAGTGTACGAGGGTACGAGCAGTACTTC. This sequence encodes CAWSVRGYEQYF.

This clone occurred once. CDR3 amino acids: CASSQETWRGYTF. For the CDR3, the DNA is TGTGCCAGCAGCCAAGAGACTTGGAGAGGCTACACCTTC. The chain carries TRBV3-1 (or the pseudogene TRBV3-2) and TRBJ1-2, with no clear D. Between the trimmed V and J ends, which lost 0 bases and 8 bases, there was a span of 10 bases. From germline, CDR1 is LGHDT and CDR2 YNNKEL (reference sequence). The CDR3 runs to 13 residues.

This clone was seen a single time. This chain connects TRBV18 to TRBJ2-7; TRBD2 is a possible D gene (6 bases). Germline values: CDR1 KGHSH, CDR2 LQKENI. Trimming stripped 3 bases from V and 2 bases from J, with 17 bases between. The CDR3 covers 16 residues. The CDR3 is CASSPRGAGPTYEQYF. The DNA of the CDR3 is TGTGCCAGCTCACCCCGCGGGGCAGGTCCCACCTACGAGCAGTACTTC.

The chain is built from TRBV3-1 (or the pseudogene TRBV3-2) and TRBJ1-2, with D possibly being TRBD1 (6 bases). This CDR3 contains 19 residues. V was trimmed by 0 bases and J by 5 bases, leaving 25 bases between them. Germline V gene sequence: CDR1 LGHDT, CDR2 YNNKEL (reference sequence). CDR3 nucleotide sequence: TGTGCCAGCAGCCAAGAGAACTGGGACACACGAAATCGCCGATATGGCTACACCTTC. As protein: CASSQENWDTRNRRYGYTF.

This chain links TRBV9 with TRBJ2-7; 10 bases are shared with TRBD1. Germline CDR1 SGDLS, CDR2 YYNGEE. The V and J ends lost 0 bases and 3 bases, in that order; junction bases with no gene match: 3. There are 15 residues in the CDR3. CDR3 coding DNA: TGTGCCAGCAGCGTAGGGACAGGGGGAAGCTACGAGCAGTACTTC. This translates into CASSVGTGGSYEQYF.

The rearrangement uses TRBV4-3 and TRBJ2-7, with D maybe TRBD1 (6 bases). V lost 0 bases and J 3 bases, leaving 12 bases between the germline ends. The CDR3 spans 15 residues. CDR1 and CDR2 from the germline V gene are LGHNA and YSLEER. The CDR3: CASSQERNRDYEQYF. The CDR3 nucleotides read TGCGCCAGCAGCCAAGAGCGAAACAGGGACTACGAGCAGTACTTC.